Presented here are 18 T cell receptor beta chains from one specimen sequenced in a study of T cells after yellow fever vaccination. MiXCR, run by TCRdb on the 5' RACE reads, gives a single entry per CDR3 protein. The table has fewer than 100,000 distinct CDR3 sequences, roughly 9% seen once; the top ten hold over 15%. The input for sequencing was CD8+ T cells not binding an NS4B(214-222) dextramer, sorted from PBMCs, taken roughly 14 days after the first yellow fever vaccination. These receptors were collected from a young man who received the YFV17D yellow fever vaccine.

This clonotype was counted a single time. The rearrangement uses TRBV4-1 and TRBJ2-6; D call uncertain. The CDR3 contains 15 residues. Germline V CDR1 and CDR2: MGHRA, YSYEKL. V was clipped by 3 bases and J by 4 bases, with 10 bases between them. The CDR3 nucleotides are TGCGCCAGCAGCCACCGGCGTGGGGGGGCCAACGTCCTGACTTTC. Translated, it gives CASSHRRGGANVLTF.

V usage is TRBV7-6 and J usage is TRBJ1-1; D may be TRBD1 (5 bases). Trimming shortened V by 5 bases and J by 6 bases, and 16 bases separated the two germline ends. Germline V gene lookup returns CDR1 SGHVS and CDR2 FNYEAQ. This CDR3 is built from 14 residues. The CDR3 sequence: CASSIRDERAEAFF. The CDR3 region has the DNA TGTGCCAGCAGCATAAGGGACGAACGGGCTGAAGCTTTCTTT.

This clonotype was recorded many times. This chain links TRBV6-6 with TRBJ1-2, with TRBD1 matching over 7 bases. Trimming cost V 6 bases and J 4 bases; bases outside gene matches: 2. This CDR3 contains 12 residues. CDR1 is MNHNY and CDR2 is SVGAGI in the germline V gene (reference sequence). This chain's CDR3 is CASRTGIYGYTF. In nucleotides, the CDR3 is TGTGCCAGCAGGACAGGGATCTATGGCTACACCTTC.

This clonotype appeared a few times. The rearrangement joins TRBV6-1 to TRBJ2-3, with 13 bases that match TRBD2. V was pared by 6 bases and J by 6 bases, with 9 bases of the junction left unmatched. The CDR3 runs 16 residues. In germline, CDR1 is MNHNS, CDR2 SASEGT. CDR3 nucleotides: TGTGCCAGCAGCTTGGCTACTAGCGGGGGGGCGGATACGCAGTATTTT. This codes for CASSLATSGGADTQYF.

This clonotype was seen only a few times. The J gene is TRBJ2-7, the V gene TRBV29-1; 10 bases match TRBD1. Trimming cost V 1 base and J 2 bases; bases outside gene matches: 5. The germline gives CDR1 SQVTM, CDR2 ANQGSEA. This CDR3 region has 15 residues. The CDR3 region has the DNA TGCAGCGTTGAAGGGCTGGGACAGGGGACCTACGAGCAGTACTTC. It is translated as CSVEGLGQGTYEQYF.

This clonotype has a handful of counts. The chain uses TRBV6-1 and TRBJ2-2; D gene unclear. The CDR3 loop spans 14 amino acids. Germline V gives CDR1 MNHNS, CDR2 SASEGT. The germline V and J ends were trimmed by 11 bases and 4 bases, with 17 bases remaining between them. CDR3 in DNA: TGTGCCTCCGTGGCGTGGACGACCACCGGGGAGCTGTTTTTT. It specifies CASVAWTTTGELFF.

The rearrangement links TRBV7-9 to TRBJ2-2; no firm D call. CDR3 size: 13 residues. Trimming left V 4 bases short and J 3 bases short, with 6 bases between. Germline V gene sequence: CDR1 SEHNR, CDR2 FQNEAQ (reference sequence). CDR3 sequence (DNA): TGTGCCAGCAGCTCGTACTACACCGGGGAGCTGTTTTTT. Its translation is CASSSYYTGELFF.

This clonotype has a handful of counts. Written as DNA, the CDR3 is TGTGCCAGCAGTTCCCTCCGACGTGGGCAGGGGGACGACCGGAGCTCCTACGAGCAGTACGTC. Translation gives CASSSLRRGQGDDRSSYEQYV. V and J are TRBV12-3 or TRBV12-4 and TRBJ2-7; 7 bases line up with TRBD1. V shed 4 bases and J 0 bases; nucleotides not matched to a gene: 24. The length of the CDR3 is 21 residues.

The chain has TRBV12-3 or TRBV12-4 and TRBJ2-4, with D possibly being TRBD1 or TRBD2 (5 bases each). V lost 4 bases, J lost 5 bases, and 15 bases lay in between. CDR3 length: 15 amino acids. CDR3 coding DNA: TGTGCCAGCAGTTCGATCCGGGACGCCGAAAACATTCAGTACTTC. Translating gives CASSSIRDAENIQYF.

The chain combines TRBV12-3 or TRBV12-4 with TRBJ2-2; TRBD2 agrees at 7 bases. Trimming cost V 10 bases and J 4 bases; bases outside gene matches: 9. This CDR3 spans 14 amino acids. The CDR3 DNA follows: TGTGCCACCAATCTCGGGGGGACCACCGGGGAGCTGTTTTTT. Protein product: CATNLGGTTGELFF.

This clonotype was seen repeatedly, ten times or more. The chain couples TRBV7-6 to TRBJ2-1; D is undetermined. CDR3 length: 13 residues. V lost 5 bases and J 5 bases, leaving 10 bases between the germline ends. CDR1 and CDR2 (germline): SGHVS, FNYEAQ. CDR3 sequence (DNA): TGTGCCAGCAGCCGCTCCCGGAACAATGAGCAGTTCTTC. It is translated as CASSRSRNNEQFF.

The rearrangement uses TRBV19 and TRBJ2-7; tentative D call: TRBD1 (6 bases). V was cut by 5 bases and J by 2 bases, with 10 bases left in between. The CDR3 sequence is 13 residues long. The germline CDR1 and CDR2 sequences are LNHDA and SQIVND (reference sequence). This chain's CDR3 is CASSESGAYEQYF. CDR3 in DNA: TGTGCCAGTAGTGAATCAGGGGCCTACGAGCAGTACTTC.

This chain connects TRBV27 to TRBJ2-7; D tentatively fits TRBD1 or TRBD2 (5 bases each). The CDR3 spans 18 residues. Germline lookup yields CDR1 MNHEY and CDR2 SMNVEV (reference sequence). V was clipped by 6 bases and J by 0 bases, with 24 bases between them. CDR3 loop: CASRSPWPGQDHSYEQYF. DNA of the CDR3: TGTGCCAGCAGATCTCCTTGGCCGGGGCAGGATCACTCCTACGAGCAGTACTTC.

This chain connects TRBV4-1 to TRBJ2-2, with TRBD2 identical over 8 bases. Germline CDR1 reads MGHRA; CDR2 reads YSYEKL. The CDR3 covers 16 residues. J lost 4 bases, V lost 4 bases, and 8 bases had no gene match. Written as DNA, the CDR3 is TGCGCCAGCAGCCCCGGTGGGACTAGGGGCACCGGGGAGCTGTTTTTT. This translates into CASSPGGTRGTGELFF.

This clonotype was counted only a few times. The gene calls are TRBV4-1 and TRBJ1-1; 7 bases map to TRBD1. The trim removed 5 bases at V and 3 bases at J, leaving 9 bases unmatched. CDR3 length: 15 residues. Germline loops: CDR1 MGHRA, CDR2 YSYEKL. The CDR3 here is CASSGISGTDTEAFF. The CDR3 nucleotides are TGCGCCAGCAGCGGTATATCCGGGACAGACACTGAAGCTTTCTTT.

This clonotype was counted only a few times. This chain uses TRBV6-2 or TRBV6-3 with TRBJ1-1; TRBD1 matches at 9 bases. The CDR3 runs to 14 residues. V lost 6 bases, J lost 4 bases, and 6 bases stayed unmatched. Looked up from germline, CDR1 is MNHEY and CDR2 is SVGEGT. CDR3 loop: CASRRQGEGTEAFF. In nucleotides, the CDR3 is TGTGCCAGCAGGCGACAGGGGGAGGGCACTGAAGCTTTCTTT.

V gene TRBV7-2 combines with J gene TRBJ2-7; 8 bases are a match to TRBD2. Looked up from germline, CDR1 is SGHTA and CDR2 is FQGNSA. V lost 4 bases to trimming and J lost 2 bases; unmatched junction nucleotides: 4. The CDR3 totals 14 residues. CDR3 nucleotides: TGTGCCAGCAGCTCGGGGGGGGTAACCTACGAGCAGTACTTC. Protein: CASSSGGVTYEQYF.

This clonotype was seen repeatedly, ten times or more. This chain links TRBV6-5 with TRBJ2-3; 12 bases line up with TRBD2. The CDR3 spans 17 residues. V lost 6 bases to trimming and J lost 3 bases; unmatched junction nucleotides: 10. CDR1 is MNHEY and CDR2 is SVGAGI in the germline V gene. CDR3 in amino acids: CASSLTSGGPGTDTQYF. The CDR3 DNA reads as TGTGCCAGCAGCCTGACTAGCGGGGGCCCCGGGACAGATACGCAGTATTTT.